This T cell receptor beta chain is from a study of CD8 T cells in Susac syndrome. After extraction with the RNeasy kit, roughly 0.5 to 1 ug of the RNA was reverse transcribed using random hexamers. MiXCR, applied by TCRdb to the immunoSEQ multiplex PCR reads, yields one record per CDR3 protein. This sample has about 240,000 distinct CDR3 sequences; 90% to 96% occur once, and the top ten carry about 0.094%. Germline CDR1 and CDR2: SQVTM and ANQGSEA. CDR3 length: 16 residues. V was clipped by 5 bases and J by 0 bases; unmatched bases: 11. This sequence joins TRBV29-1 and TRBJ1-1; 8 nucleotides line up with TRBD1. The sequenced material came from CD4+ T cells from PBMCs. This clonotype was sampled from a human donor with Susac syndrome. CDR3 bases: TGCAGCGTTCCCCCCCCGCAGGGGGCCTTGAACACTGAAGCTTTCTTT. Translated, it gives CSVPPPQGALNTEAFF. The entire variable domain, with the rest obtained from reference TRBV29-1 and TRBJ1-1, is as follows: SAVISQKPSRDICQRGTSLTIQCQVDSQVTMMFWYRQQPGQSLTLIATANQGSEATYESGFVIDKFPISRPNLTFSTLTVSNMSPEDSSIYLCSVPPPQGALNTEAFFGQGTRLTVV.